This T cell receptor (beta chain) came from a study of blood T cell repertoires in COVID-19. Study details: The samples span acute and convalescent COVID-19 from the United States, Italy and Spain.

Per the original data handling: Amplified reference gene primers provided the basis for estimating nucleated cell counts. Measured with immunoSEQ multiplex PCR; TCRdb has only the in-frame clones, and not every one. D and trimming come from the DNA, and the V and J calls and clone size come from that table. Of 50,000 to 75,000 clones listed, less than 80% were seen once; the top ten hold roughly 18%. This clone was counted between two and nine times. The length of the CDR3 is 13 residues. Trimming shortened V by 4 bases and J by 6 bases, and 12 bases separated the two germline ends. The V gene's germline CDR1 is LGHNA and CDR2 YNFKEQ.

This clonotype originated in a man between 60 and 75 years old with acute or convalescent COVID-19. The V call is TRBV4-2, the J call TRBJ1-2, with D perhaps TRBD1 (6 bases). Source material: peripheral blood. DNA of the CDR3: TGTGCCAGCAGCCTCAACAGGGTAGATGGCTACACCTTC. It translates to CASSLNRVDGYTF.